The T cell receptor beta chain under discussion was sequenced for a study of cytomegalovirus exposure and HLA in healthy donors (dated by TCRdb to about 2017). As for the study more broadly: An earlier analysis of roughly 610 of the donors reported around 280 Gb of sequence data and 95 million to 140 million unique TCR beta sequences obtained from about 179 million T cells. Donor age, sex, ethnicity and CMV serostatus were compiled together with the repertoire data. Typing coverage differed by locus: A, B, C, DRB1 and DQB1 were typed in roughly 620-630 donors, DQA1 in roughly 500, DPA1 in 600 to 610, and DPB1 in 450 to 490. A later genetic analysis used genome-wide SNP genotypes for about 65% of the roughly 700 donors, treating that subset as a discovery cohort. An earlier analysis of 587 of the donors used high-throughput TCR beta sequencing to judge whether each TCR beta V gene segment behaved as functional or pseudogenic. The later analysis used no new phenotypic data to find candidate immune exposures, relying instead on TCR beta sequences and their occurrence across donors. The study aimed to test whether signatures of past pathogen exposure could be identified by cataloging public T cell receptors. All discovery cohort repertoires had been generated using a single sequencing platform. High-throughput TCR immunosequencing, statistical association of individual TCRs with disease status, and machine learning were combined to predict cytomegalovirus infection status. About 5 DR-DQ haplotypes were handled as single units for association and clustering, since linkage in the cohort was strong. In addition to the first cohort of approximately 670 subjects, a separate validation cohort of approximately 130 different subjects was used. A later analysis re-analyzed previously published TCR beta repertoires from 666 donors and added high-resolution HLA genotyping to study TCR occurrence patterns. Across 398 genotyped donors of the cohort, an average of approximately 220,000 unique TCR beta nucleotide sequences per donor were sequenced, and 15% to 20% of those sequences were non-productive. The study used immunosequencing to profile the T cell repertoires of 670 or so subjects and linked those repertoires to cytomegalovirus serostatus. Of the 350 to 450 genotyped donors, about 80% fell in the genetic ancestry cluster associated with self-reported Caucasian donors. Both class I and class II loci were covered by HLA typing, at four-digit resolution. An early release covering 550 to 700 HLA-typed donors comprised 250 to 350 gigabases of sequencing data and 65 million to 100 million unique TCR sequences.

The cohort was made up of approximately 670 healthy bone marrow donors. At the time of sampling, all cohort members were nominally healthy, though unrecorded immune exposures were likely present. The donor tested CMV seronegative, placing the donor among the 350 or so seronegative members of the cohort. A peripheral blood sample was provided by each donor, and peripheral blood mononuclear cells were used for TCR beta sequencing. The Qiagen DNeasy Blood Extraction Kit was used to extract genomic DNA from the blood cell samples. The germline V gene supplies CDR1 KGHSH and CDR2 LQKENI. Taken from cysteine to phenylalanine, the CDR3 has 14 residues. This entry keeps only the CDR3 DNA: 42 bases, framed from base 1. Trimmed from V: 4 bases; trimmed from J: 3 bases; junction bases lacking a gene match: 5. Comments on this clone: This receptor's antigen is unknown. Per-base qualities were not stored, and no clone one base away is much larger.

General findings and caveats noted by the study authors: While some public TCRs were present in many individuals, most TCR sequences turned up only very rarely across donors. Because HLA typing was missing for some donors at each locus, association tests included only the typed subset. A further reported finding was that TCR beta sequences accurately predicted the HLA-A and HLA-B alleles for most subjects in the first cohort. Strong co-occurrence of HLA alleles, especially DR and DQ, made assigning TCR associations to individual alleles difficult. Most CMV-associated TCR beta chains appeared to be HLA-restricted in a later analysis, and the HLA associations seemed to be driven largely by CMV exposure. Cytomegalovirus status was reported to be diagnosed by the classifier with high specificity and sensitivity in both the original and validation cohorts. A later genetic analysis associated a missense DCLRE1C variant with V-gene and J-gene trimming of TCR beta chains, and an independent cohort replicated the association. According to a later analysis, TCR association rates differed among HLA loci, with DRB1 alleles showing the most associated TCRs and HLA-C alleles showing the fewest. The presence/absence analyses assumed that sequencing depth was roughly uniform across donors, and that assumption may not be true. In a later analysis, several top co-occurrence clusters were reported to appear linked to parvovirus B19, influenza, CMV and Epstein-Barr virus. The authors suggested that the approach could potentially be extended to other disease states and immunological phenotypes. Compared with equally common non-associated chains, HLA-associated TCR beta chains in a later analysis were more clonally expanded and had lower generation probabilities. According to a later genetic analysis, donors in an Asian-associated ancestry cluster had fewer N-insertions in productive TCRs than the roughly 660-donor mean. A few of the identified cytomegalovirus-associated TCR beta chains were confirmed in vitro to be specific for cytomegalovirus antigens. Linkage disequilibrium might explain the correlated functional status among segregating V segments, but an unknown experimental factor could not be ruled out. A group of highly shared sequence variants was considered likely to be a technical artifact of the sequencing pipeline. In this cohort, only TCR beta chains were sequenced, and detectable features were limited by the absence of alpha or paired-chain data. At a false discovery rate of 0.05, a later analysis linked around 17,000 TCR beta sequences to specific HLA alleles. A total of about 180 TCR beta chains were listed by the study as associated with cytomegalovirus. The only immune exposure information available for the cohort was CMV serostatus. Some IMGT-functional V segments, including TRBV6-2 and TRBV6-3, could not be told apart with the 87-base-pair reads, so those segments were excluded. An earlier analysis of 587 of the donors showed that most TCR beta V segments appeared in productive rearrangements either about 90% or about 30% of the time, which broadly matched IMGT annotations. Over 15 rarely observed V segments, including chromosome 9 orphons, were excluded from the earlier analysis of several hundred of the donors because counts were too low.

The library was made by the immunoSEQ multiplex PCR assay. For the multiplex PCR, a mixture combining 60 forward primers for TCR Vbeta segments and 13 reverse primers for TCR Jbeta segments was used. Amplification of the CDR3 region of rearranged TCR beta genes was performed with a multiplex PCR assay on genomic DNA. The Illumina HiSeq System was used to sequence the amplified TCR beta libraries as 87-base-pair reads. Processing in the source paper ran as follows. A later analysis counted around 72 million unique TCR beta chains across the 670 or so repertoires, and around 9.9 million of these chains were shared by at least two donors. A nearest-neighbor algorithm error-corrected the raw reads and collapsed the reads into unique sequences, merging closely related sequences to remove PCR and sequencing errors. Alignment of CDR3 sequences to IMGT reference sequences was used to assign V, D and J gene segments. Each retained sequence needed at least a six-nucleotide match to both a V gene segment and a J gene segment. Rearrangements were called productive when the CDR3 lacked stop codons and stayed in frame with V and J; all others were non-productive. CDR3 was defined by IMGT convention, running from the second conserved V-encoded cysteine to the conserved J-encoded phenylalanine. In an earlier analysis of around 640 of the donors, sequences lacking an unambiguous match to a single V gene segment were excluded. An earlier analysis of 450 to 650 of the donors called V segments functional above 56.7% productive rearrangements and segregating when the between-donor standard deviation exceeded 5%. A statistical classification framework was developed to diagnose cytomegalovirus status using the catalog of TCR beta chain sequences. A later analysis assigned V and J genes by comparing TCR nucleotide sequences with IMGT/GENE-DB human TR gene sequences. A later analysis assigned CDR3 sequences and most-parsimonious VDJ recombination scenarios with the TCRdist pipeline. A later analysis defined each TCR beta chain by its CDR3 amino acid sequence plus V-gene family, and excluded reads lacking a unique V-gene family. As a way to deal with suspected cross-contamination and a sequencing artifact, a later analysis dropped roughly 600 nucleotide sequences that were highly shared and had low generation probability. For each public chain, a later analysis derived a clonal expansion index from normalized ranks of inferred template counts within each repertoire. In a later analysis, generation probabilities were computed using a VDJ recombination model fitted to out-of-frame rearrangements, and the results were checked against IGoR. A later analysis scored TCR-TCR, TCR-HLA and TCR-CMV co-occurrence with hypergeometric tests, applying a repertoire-size bias correction to TCR pairs. A later analysis estimated false discovery rates by permuting HLA or CMV assignments 20 times. In a later analysis, co-occurring TCRs were grouped with DBSCAN, and TCRdist sequence similarity was added when clustering was performed within HLA-allele-positive subsets. For co-occurrence clustering, repertoires with fewer than 30,000 or more than 120,000 public chains were excluded, along with 4 to 6 repertoires with anomalous nucleotide sharing. TCRdb retrieved this table from immuneACCESS and kept in-frame rearrangements only. Not all clones are present; in checked studies, unresolved V genes account for under half, and no reason is known for the remainder. V, J and clone size reflect that table, while D and trimming were determined from the DNA. For this sample there are about 150,000 clones; roughly 9.8% appear just once. The top ten constitute 1.8% of the sample.

This TCR was sampled from a man aged 45 to 65 in good health and CMV-seronegative. Sequencing was done on a sample of PBMCs. The rearrangement combines TRBV18 with TRBJ2-5; the junction holds 7 bases that match TRBD1. The nucleotides read TGTGCCAGCTCACGGACAGGCCCCAAAGAGACCCAGTACTTC. Its product reads: CASSRTGPKETQYF.